This passage covers 26 T cell receptor beta chains from one sample sequenced in a study of blood T cell repertoires in COVID-19. This table comes from immunoSEQ multiplex PCR, and its TCRdb copy is limited to in-frame clones, with some not included. The data contain fewer than 450,000 clones, more than 75% of them singletons. Sequencing used peripheral blood. These receptors came from a young woman who had recovered from COVID-19.

The chain uses TRBV4-3 and TRBJ2-2, with 16 bases aligning to TRBD2. The germline CDR1 and CDR2 sequences are LGHNA and YSLEER. Trimming took 0 bases from V and 6 from J; bases not matched to a gene: 7. This CDR3 region has 19 residues. The DNA of the CDR3 is TGCGCCAGCAGCCAAGACTTTCGGGGGACTAGCGGGAGGGCCGGGGAGCTGTTTTTT. This encodes CASSQDFRGTSGRAGELFF.

The V gene is TRBV5-4, the J gene TRBJ2-2, with D perhaps matching TRBD2 (5 bases). Trimming stripped 4 bases from V and 6 bases from J, with 13 bases between. Germline V lookup: CDR1 SGHNT, CDR2 YYREEE (reference sequence). The CDR3 runs 14 residues. The CDR3 here is CASSAQDGAGELFF. Written as DNA, the CDR3 is TGTGCCAGCAGCGCCCAAGACGGGGCCGGGGAGCTGTTTTTT.

The chain carries TRBV5-1 and TRBJ2-6; 7 bases line up with TRBD1. The CDR3 sequence is 15 residues long. J gave up 4 bases and V 4 bases, and 5 bases lay outside the gene matches. The germline V gene encodes CDR1 SGHRS and CDR2 YFSETQ. The CDR3 nucleotides read TGCGCCAGCAGCCCCGGGACAGTGGGGGCCAACGTCCTGACTTTC. Its translation: CASSPGTVGANVLTF.

The chain links TRBV6-2 or TRBV6-3 to TRBJ1-5, with 8 bases that match TRBD1. The CDR3 runs 15 residues. The trim removed 5 bases at V and 6 bases at J, leaving 9 bases unmatched. Germline V lookup: CDR1 MNHEY, CDR2 SVGEGT. This CDR3 is CASSHGTGGGQPQHF. The DNA for the CDR3 is TGTGCCAGCAGTCACGGGACAGGCGGTGGTCAGCCCCAGCATTTT.

The rearrangement joins TRBV4-3 to TRBJ2-1; 10 positions match TRBD2. The CDR3 length is 18 residues. CDR1 and CDR2 from the germline V gene are LGHNA and YSLEER. After removal of 4 bases from V and 3 bases from J, the junction contained 12 bases not matched to a gene. The chain's CDR3 is CASSPQREGRLSYNEQFF. In nucleotides, the CDR3 is TGCGCCAGCAGCCCCCAGCGGGAGGGCCGTTTGAGCTACAATGAGCAGTTCTTC.

The rearrangement links TRBV4-3 to TRBJ2-2; D gene ambiguous. This CDR3 comprises 15 residues. Germline CDR1 reads LGHNA; CDR2 reads YSLEER. V was shortened by 3 bases and J by 0 bases, with 8 bases between the two germline ends. CDR3 protein: CASSHLHPNTGELFF. In DNA form, the CDR3 reads TGCGCCAGCAGCCATTTACACCCGAACACCGGGGAGCTGTTTTTT.

The CDR3 region has the DNA TGTGCCAGCAGTTACTATCCCGGGGACACAGATACGCAGTATTTT. Its protein product is CASSYYPGDTDTQYF. This chain uses TRBV6-2 or TRBV6-3 with TRBJ2-3, with D possibly TRBD2 on 5 matching bases. Germline-derived CDR1 and CDR2 are MNHEY and SVGEGT. The CDR3 runs 15 residues. V lost 1 base and J 2 bases, leaving 10 bases between the germline ends.

The rearrangement joins TRBV2 to TRBJ1-6; the match to TRBD1 covers 10 bases. The CDR3 spans 15 residues. Trimming at V came to 1 base and at J to 9 bases, leaving 3 bases not matched to a gene. CDR1 and CDR2 from the germline V gene are SNHLY and FYNNEI. The CDR3: CASSEGGTGVSPLHF. In DNA, the CDR3 is TGTGCCAGCAGTGAAGGTGGGACAGGGGTTTCACCCCTCCACTTT.

This clone was observed once. The chain carries TRBV7-9 and TRBJ1-5; D is unresolved. With 5 bases removed from V and 3 bases from J, the gap between germline ends came to 14 bases. The CDR3 loop spans 15 amino acids. Germline V gives CDR1 SEHNR, CDR2 FQNEAQ (reference sequence). Here the CDR3 DNA reads TGTGCCAGCAGCCAGTCGGACTGGCTCAATCAGCCCCAGCATTTT. This sequence encodes CASSQSDWLNQPQHF.

The chain carries TRBV2 and TRBJ2-1; D might be TRBD2 (6 bases). The CDR3 totals 16 residues. CDR1 SNHLY and CDR2 FYNNEI come from the germline V gene. Trimming removed 5 bases from V and 2 bases from J, with 16 bases in between. The CDR3 DNA follows: TGTGCCAGCAGTACGCAACTAGCCAGCCCCTACAATGAGCAGTTCTTC. Its protein is CASSTQLASPYNEQFF. The full variable domain, rest sourced from reference TRBV2 and TRBJ2-1, is EPEVTQTPSHQVTQMGQEVILRCVPISNHLYFYWYRQILGQKVEFLVSFYNNEISEKSEIFDDQFSVERPDGSNFTLKIRSTKLEDSAMYFCASSTQLASPYNEQFFGPGTRLTVL.

V usage is TRBV24-1 and J usage is TRBJ1-4; possibly TRBD1 for D (5 bases). The V end was cut by 7 bases, the J end by 8 bases, with 13 bases between. CDR1 KGHDR and CDR2 SFDVKD come from the germline V gene. This CDR3 region has 13 residues. CDR3 amino acids: CATRDKRSEKLFF. Written as DNA, the CDR3 is TGTGCCACCAGGGACAAACGGAGCGAAAAACTGTTTTTT.

The rearrangement links TRBV18 to TRBJ1-1; 7 bases are shared with TRBD1. The CDR3 covers 15 residues. V shed 6 bases, J shed 4 bases, and the junction held 11 bases outside the gene matches. CDR1 KGHSH and CDR2 LQKENI come from the germline V gene. This CDR3 is CASSTNRGSGTEAFF. As DNA, the CDR3 is TGTGCCAGCTCGACCAACAGGGGCTCGGGCACTGAAGCTTTCTTT.

The chain uses TRBV7-2 and TRBJ2-2; 14 bases align to TRBD2. Germline V gene data show CDR1 as SGHTA and CDR2 as FQGNSA. V lost 5 bases, J lost 6 bases, and 8 bases stayed unmatched. This CDR3 is 17 amino acids long. The CDR3 coding sequence is TGTGCCAGCAGCCCGGGACTAGCGGGAGCCAAGGCCGGGGAGCTGTTTTTT. This gives the protein CASSPGLAGAKAGELFF.

This clone was counted many times. The CDR3, as DNA: TGTGCCAGCTGTCCAAGCCCGAACACCGGGGAGCTGTTTTTT. Its translation: CASCPSPNTGELFF. The rearrangement links TRBV6-5 to TRBJ2-2; unclear D gene. V was pared by 8 bases and J by 0 bases, with 10 bases between. The CDR3 totals 14 residues. Germline values: CDR1 MNHEY, CDR2 SVGAGI.

The rearrangement joins TRBV7-6 to TRBJ2-1, with D hard to call. In germline, CDR1 is SGHVS, CDR2 FNYEAQ. V was pared by 3 bases and J by 10 bases, with 7 bases between. CDR3 length equals 11 residues. DNA of the CDR3: TGTGCCAGCAGCTTCCGACACGAGCAGTTCTTC. This encodes CASSFRHEQFF.

The genes are TRBV27 and TRBJ2-2; TRBD1 aligns across 9 bases. V gave up 0 bases and J gave up 6 bases; unmatched junction bases: 5. This CDR3 has 16 amino acids. Germline values: CDR1 MNHEY, CDR2 SMNVEV (reference sequence). CDR3 bases: TGTGCCAGCAGTTTATCGGGGACAGGGTATTCCGGGGAGCTGTTTTTT. It translates to CASSLSGTGYSGELFF.

The chain has TRBV6-2 or TRBV6-3 and TRBJ1-5, with D perhaps matching TRBD1 (5 bases). V lost 2 bases and J 5 bases, leaving 13 bases between the germline ends. Germline V gene data show CDR1 as MNHEY and CDR2 as SVGEGT. This CDR3 spans 15 amino acids. The CDR3 DNA reads TGTGCCAGCAGTTACCCGGGGGTACGGTATCAGCCCCAGCATTTT. Encoded protein: CASSYPGVRYQPQHF.

The chain couples TRBV6-5 to TRBJ2-3, with D possibly TRBD2 on 6 matching bases. V shed 4 bases and J shed 2 bases, with 16 bases lying between them. The V gene's germline CDR1 is MNHEY and CDR2 SVGAGI. The CDR3 spans 16 residues. The CDR3 bases are TGTGCCAGCAGTTTAAAATTATCTAGCGACACAGATACGCAGTATTTT. Translated, it gives CASSLKLSSDTDTQYF.

This chain uses TRBV27 with TRBJ1-1, with 7 bases lining up with TRBD1. Per germline, CDR1 MNHEY and CDR2 SMNVEV (reference sequence). The CDR3 contains 14 residues. V shed 3 bases, J shed 1 base, and the junction held 2 bases outside the gene matches. The CDR3 bases are TGTGCCAGCAGTTTGGACAGGAGGAACACTGAAGCTTTCTTT. This gives the protein CASSLDRRNTEAFF.

The J gene is TRBJ1-2, the V gene TRBV7-7, with D possibly TRBD1 on 5 matching bases. Looked up from germline, CDR1 is SSHAT and CDR2 is FNYEAQ (reference sequence). The CDR3 is 16 amino acids. Trimming shortened V by 6 bases and J by 1 base, and 18 bases separated the two germline ends. Here the CDR3 reads CASSPPWGGVNYGYTF. The CDR3 nucleotides read TGTGCCAGCAGTCCGCCGTGGGGGGGAGTTAACTATGGCTACACCTTC. Based on the CDR3 plus reference TRBV7-7 and TRBJ1-2, the full variable domain is GAGVSQSPRYKVTKRGQDVTLRCDPISSHATLYWYQQALGQGPEFLTYFNYEAQPDKSGLPSDRFSAERPEGSISTLTIQRTEQRDSAMYRCASSPPWGGVNYGYTFGSGTRLTVV.

This chain uses TRBV7-2 with TRBJ1-1, with D possibly being TRBD1 (5 bases). V shed 8 bases and J shed 2 bases, with 15 bases lying between them. CDR1 and CDR2 from the germline V gene are SGHTA and FQGNSA. The CDR3 runs 14 residues. The CDR3 coding sequence is TGTGCCAGCTTCCGCAGCGGGGGAAACACTGAAGCTTTCTTT. Protein: CASFRSGGNTEAFF.

The CDR3 sequence: CASSSTGHRYPDTQYF. The CDR3 DNA reads as TGTGCCAGCAGCTCCACCGGGCACAGGTACCCAGATACGCAGTATTTT. This chain joins TRBV7-9 and TRBJ2-3; TRBD1 might be the D (5 bases). CDR1 and CDR2 from the germline V gene are SEHNR and FQNEAQ (reference sequence). The CDR3 sequence is 16 residues long. Trimming took off 4 bases at V and 4 bases at J, with 18 bases between the two ends.

The chain combines TRBV14 with TRBJ2-3, with 12 nucleotides matching TRBD2. The CDR3 contains 16 residues. In germline, CDR1 is SGHDN, CDR2 FVKESK. V shed 3 bases, J shed 2 bases, and the junction held 3 bases outside the gene matches. The CDR3 loop is CASSQTSGRPTDTQYF. CDR3 DNA sequence: TGTGCCAGCAGCCAGACTAGCGGGAGACCCACAGATACGCAGTATTTT.

The J gene is TRBJ1-1, the V gene TRBV15, with 7 bases that match TRBD1. Per the germline V gene, CDR1 is LNHNV and CDR2 is YYDKDF (reference sequence). CDR3 length: 15 amino acids. V lost 8 bases to trimming and J lost 1 base; unmatched junction nucleotides: 10. Here the CDR3 reads CATDGPGQTNTEAFF. CDR3 DNA sequence: TGTGCCACCGACGGTCCGGGACAGACGAACACTGAAGCTTTCTTT.

With regard to this clone: The sample has other DNA sequences that encode this CDR3 too. The CDR3 protein is CASSGQGSGNTIYF. CDR3 bases: TGTGCCAGTAGTGGACAGGGCTCGGGAAACACCATATATTTT. This rearrangement joins TRBV19 to TRBJ1-3; TRBD1 matches 8 bases. V shed 5 bases and J 4 bases; nucleotides not matched to a gene: 4. CDR3 length: 14 residues. Germline V gives CDR1 LNHDA, CDR2 SQIVND (reference sequence).

This clone was found once. This chain joins TRBV7-9 and TRBJ2-1, with TRBD2 identical over 11 bases. The CDR3 has 16 residues. With 5 bases clipped from V and 0 bases from J, the junction kept 3 bases outside the gene matches. Per the germline V gene, CDR1 is SEHNR and CDR2 is FQNEAQ (reference sequence). CDR3 DNA sequence: TGTGCCAGCAGCCAAACTAGCGGGAGCTCCTACAATGAGCAGTTCTTC. Translated: CASSQTSGSSYNEQFF.